The entry below describes one TCR beta chain. Its antigen is unknown. The germline gives CDR1 MDHEN, CDR2 SYDVKM. With V trimmed by 2 bases and J by 1 base, 4 bases remained unmatched. The CDR3 sequence is 15 residues long. TCRdb's table, derived via immunoSEQ multiplex PCR, lists solely in-frame clones and lacks some. The data contain approximately 180,000 clones, around 89% of them singletons. These data come from a study of T cell responses to AZD1222 COVID-19 vaccine. Findings and limits, study-wide: Seropositive AZD1222 recipients at baseline numbered only 6 or 7. A mostly white British donor set with more females was recruited, and clonal diversity was possibly underestimated. All repertoire sampling was performed exclusively after the peak T cell response.

The chain uses TRBV28 and TRBJ2-5; the match to TRBD2 covers 7 bases. The sample here was peripheral blood, taken 28 days after the second dose of the MenACWY control vaccine. This TCR was recovered from an adult who received the MenACWY meningococcal vaccine as a control. CDR3 region: CASSLAGASQETQYF. In DNA form, the CDR3 reads TGTGCCAGCAGTTTAGCGGGAGCGAGCCAAGAGACCCAGTACTTC.